Following are 22 T cell receptor beta chains from one sample sequenced in a study of B cell selection in AIRE deficiency. Some clones are missing from TCRdb's copy, which holds only in-frame ones; the method was immunoSEQ multiplex PCR. The sample has fewer than 30,000 clones, almost 98% seen once. The sorted conventional CD4 T cells were gated as CD4+CD127+. The sequencing input was conventional CD4+ T cells sorted from PBMCs. The receptors come from a human donor with AIRE deficiency.

V gene TRBV4-3 combines with J gene TRBJ2-2; D gene uncertain. Trimming cost V 0 bases and J 9 bases, with 8 bases left between them. Germline CDR1 LGHNA, CDR2 YSLEER. The CDR3 has 13 amino acids. The CDR3 DNA reads as TGCGCCAGCAGCCAAGATCTAGGGTGGGAGCTGTTTTTT. Translated: CASSQDLGWELFF.

Concerning this clone: The same CDR3 also results from other DNA sequences found in this sample. The rearrangement links TRBV5-1 to TRBJ1-5; D gene unclear. Trimming took 4 bases from V and 4 from J, leaving 12 bases between them. The germline V gene encodes CDR1 SGHRS and CDR2 YFSETQ. The CDR3 runs to 14 residues. CDR3 protein: CASSVEGGNQPQHF. The CDR3 DNA reads as TGCGCCAGCAGCGTGGAAGGAGGGAATCAGCCCCAGCATTTT.

The gene calls are TRBV11-2 and TRBJ2-2; 10 positions match TRBD2. Per the germline V gene, CDR1 is SGHAT and CDR2 is FQNNGV. Trimming took 1 base from V and 7 from J; bases not matched to a gene: 6. The CDR3 loop spans 16 amino acids. The CDR3 bases are TGTGCCAGCAGCTTAGGTACTAGCGGGAATATCGGGGAGCTGTTTTTT. It yields the protein CASSLGTSGNIGELFF.

The V gene is TRBV6-5, the J gene TRBJ1-2; 7 positions match TRBD1. The CDR3 consists of 15 residues. Trimming at V came to 4 bases and at J to 0 bases, leaving 5 bases not matched to a gene. Per the germline V gene, CDR1 is MNHEY and CDR2 is SVGAGI. The CDR3 sequence: CASSSPGQPNYGYTF. The CDR3 DNA reads TGTGCCAGCAGTTCCCCGGGACAGCCTAACTATGGCTACACCTTC.

V is TRBV7-2 and J is TRBJ1-4; D unclear. This CDR3 comprises 17 residues. Germline V gene data show CDR1 as SGHTA and CDR2 as FQGNSA. With 5 bases removed from V and 2 bases from J, the gap between germline ends came to 18 bases. The CDR3, as DNA: TGTGCCAGCAGCCCGCCGGGTGGGGTGGGTACTAATGAAAAACTGTTTTTT. Translation: CASSPPGGVGTNEKLFF. The full variable domain, rest sourced from reference TRBV7-2 and TRBJ1-4, is GAGVSQSPSNKVTEKGKDVELRCDPISGHTALYWYRQSLGQGLEFLIYFQGNSAPDKSGLPSDRFSAERTGGSVSTLTIQRTQQEDSAVYLCASSPPGGVGTNEKLFFGSGTQLSVL.

This rearrangement joins TRBV2 to TRBJ2-2; maybe TRBD1 (5 bases). CDR1 SNHLY and CDR2 FYNNEI come from the germline V gene. The V and J ends lost 5 bases and 7 bases respectively, with 14 bases between them. This CDR3 is built from 14 residues. The CDR3 DNA is TGTGCCAGCAGTTTCAGGGCTTTTGGCGGGGAGCTGTTTTTT. It encodes CASSFRAFGGELFF.

This sequence joins TRBV10-3 and TRBJ1-4; the D is unclear. V lost 11 bases, J lost 4 bases, and 14 bases lay in between. Per the germline V gene, CDR1 is ENHRY and CDR2 is SYGVKD. The CDR3 spans 13 residues. CDR3 residues: CAVKGNGNEKLFF. The DNA for the CDR3 is TGTGCCGTAAAAGGCAACGGTAATGAAAAACTGTTTTTT.

The chain uses TRBV11-2 and TRBJ2-7, with TRBD1 matching 11 bases. The germline CDR1 and CDR2 sequences are SGHAT and FQNNGV. With V trimmed by 2 bases and J by 5 bases, 11 bases remained unmatched. The CDR3 loop spans 17 amino acids. CDR3 in amino acids: CASSLYGGDRGSDEQYF. In DNA form, the CDR3 reads TGTGCCAGCAGCTTATATGGAGGGGACAGGGGGTCAGACGAGCAGTACTTC. Based on the CDR3 plus reference TRBV11-2 and TRBJ2-7, the full variable domain is EAGVAQSPRYKIIEKRQSVAFWCNPISGHATLYWYQQILGQGPKLLIQFQNNGVVDDSQLPKDRFSAERLKGVDSTLKIQPAKLEDSAVYLCASSLYGGDRGSDEQYFGPGTRLTVT.

The V call is TRBV28, the J call TRBJ1-2; D possibly corresponds to TRBD1 (5 bases). This CDR3 region has 14 residues. Trimming removed 1 base from V and 2 bases from J, with 8 bases in between. CDR1 is MDHEN and CDR2 is SYDVKM in the germline V gene. The CDR3 nucleotides are TGTGCCAGCAGTTTATTGGGGGGGAACTATGGCTACACCTTC. Its protein product is CASSLLGGNYGYTF.

This chain uses TRBV6-9 with TRBJ2-5, with 10 positions matching TRBD2. CDR3 length: 15 residues. Germline-derived CDR1 and CDR2 are MNHGY and SVAAGI. Trimming took 7 bases from V and 4 from J; bases not matched to a gene: 9. CDR3 in amino acids: CASIMTSGHSETQYF. For the CDR3, the DNA is TGTGCCAGCATTATGACTAGCGGGCACTCAGAGACCCAGTACTTC.

V usage is TRBV6-6 and J usage is TRBJ1-1; D is unclear. The CDR3 extends over 13 amino acids. The germline V and J ends were trimmed by 5 bases and 0 bases, with 7 bases remaining between them. Germline CDR1 and CDR2: MNHNY and SVGAGI (reference sequence). Here the CDR3 reads CASSGVLNTEAFF. The CDR3, as DNA: TGTGCCAGCAGTGGGGTCTTGAACACTGAAGCTTTCTTT.

CDR3 sequence reads: CAIEDRAGRSYNEQFF. In DNA form, the CDR3 reads TGCGCCATCGAGGACAGGGCGGGCCGTTCCTACAATGAGCAGTTCTTC. The chain uses TRBV10-1 and TRBJ2-1, with TRBD1 matching 8 bases. The V gene's germline CDR1 is WNHNN and CDR2 SYGVQD (reference sequence). The CDR3 extends over 16 amino acids. J was trimmed by 1 base and V by 10 bases; bases with no gene match: 12.

The genes are TRBV7-2 and TRBJ2-3; tentatively, D is TRBD1 (5 bases). The CDR3 totals 14 residues. Germline V CDR1 and CDR2: SGHTA, FQGNSA. Trimming shortened V by 5 bases and J by 0 bases, and 9 bases separated the two germline ends. The CDR3 is CASSRYRSTDTQYF. In nucleotides, the CDR3 is TGTGCCAGCAGCCGATACAGGAGCACAGATACGCAGTATTTT.

The chain has TRBV5-1 and TRBJ2-7, with D possibly TRBD1 on 6 matching bases. V lost 5 bases and J lost 0, with 9 bases in between. CDR1 is SGHRS, CDR2 YFSETQ, per germline. The CDR3 is made up of 13 amino acids. This CDR3 is CASRDSSSYEQYF. CDR3 coding DNA: TGCGCCAGCAGGGACAGTAGCTCCTACGAGCAGTACTTC.

The rearrangement joins TRBV28 to TRBJ2-3; TRBD2 matches at 11 bases. CDR3 length: 18 amino acids. Germline CDR1 MDHEN, CDR2 SYDVKM. V lost 2 bases and J lost 5; bases outside the gene matches: 12. DNA for the CDR3: TGTGCCAGCAGTTTAGCTAGCGGGAGGCCGTCAGATCGAGATACGCAGTATTTT. It is translated as CASSLASGRPSDRDTQYF.

This sequence joins TRBV5-4 and TRBJ2-7, with D possibly being TRBD2 (5 bases). V was trimmed by 1 base and J by 6 bases, leaving 14 bases between them. Per the germline V gene, CDR1 is SGHNT and CDR2 is YYREEE (reference sequence). The CDR3 covers 14 residues. CDR3 DNA: TGTGCCAGCAGCTTGAAAGCGGCAGGCGGCGAGCAGTACTTC. Translation gives CASSLKAAGGEQYF.

This clone was recorded only once. The CDR3 sequence is CASSLGRLAGRLSTDTQYF. The CDR3 nucleotides read TGTGCCAGCAGCTTAGGTCGGCTAGCGGGTCGGCTTAGCACAGATACGCAGTATTTT. V usage is TRBV7-2 and J usage is TRBJ2-3, with 8 nucleotides matching TRBD2. Germline CDR1 and CDR2: SGHTA and FQGNSA. The CDR3 consists of 19 residues. The V gene end was trimmed by 1 base and the J gene end by 0 bases; junction bases not matched to a gene: 12.

The V gene is TRBV28, the J gene TRBJ2-6, with D unresolved. The CDR3 is 13 amino acids. CDR1 and CDR2 (germline): MDHEN, SYDVKM. V was pared by 4 bases and J by 14 bases, with 15 bases between. CDR3 DNA sequence: TGTGCCAGCAGTTCGCCGCCGGACCCTCTCCTGACTTTC. This sequence encodes CASSSPPDPLLTF.

The chain carries TRBV19 and TRBJ2-1; no definite D call. V lost 1 base and J lost 14, with 15 bases in between. CDR3 length: 13 amino acids. Germline CDR1 reads LNHDA; CDR2 reads SQIVND (reference sequence). This CDR3 is CASSIVGGNGEFF. Here the CDR3 DNA reads TGTGCCAGTAGTATAGTAGGTGGAAATGGGGAGTTCTTC.

This clone was observed a single time. The CDR3 DNA reads TGTGCCAGCTCCGGGACAGCGGTCTACGAGCAGTACTTC. As protein: CASSGTAVYEQYF. The chain joins TRBV18 to TRBJ2-7; 7 positions agree with TRBD1. Germline CDR1 KGHSH, CDR2 LQKENI. The junction had 5 bases not matched to a gene; V was cut back by 6 bases and J by 3 bases. The CDR3 totals 13 residues. Filled out from reference TRBV18 and TRBJ2-7, the complete variable domain reads NAGVMQNPRHLVRRRGQEARLRCSPMKGHSHVYWYRQLPEEGLKFMVYLQKENIIDESGMPKERFSAEFPKEGPSILRIQQVVRGDSAAYFCASSGTAVYEQYFGPGTRLTVT.

The chain uses TRBV6-5 and TRBJ2-3; 11 nucleotides align to TRBD2. This CDR3 is built from 15 residues. After removal of 2 bases from V and 4 bases from J, the junction contained 2 bases not matched to a gene. Germline V gives CDR1 MNHEY, CDR2 SVGAGI. The CDR3 DNA sequence: TGTGCCAGCAGTTACACTAGCGGGAGCCCAGATACGCAGTATTTT. It codes for CASSYTSGSPDTQYF.

V is TRBV27 and J is TRBJ2-1, with 7 nucleotides matching TRBD1. The trim removed 11 bases at V and 4 bases at J, leaving 14 bases unmatched. Germline assignment: CDR1 MNHEY and CDR2 SMNVEV (reference sequence). The CDR3 spans 15 residues. The CDR3 sequence is CAAARGGQLYNEQFF. The CDR3 DNA reads TGTGCCGCTGCCCGAGGGGGACAGCTATACAATGAGCAGTTCTTC.